Below, 20 T cell receptor beta chains from the same sample are listed, as sequenced in a study of blood T cell repertoires in COVID-19 (dated by TCRdb to 2018 to 2020). Library creation used the immunoSEQ multiplex PCR assay. TCRdb took this table from immuneACCESS and kept in-frame rearrangements with V and J called. Such tables lack part of the clones; where checked against another copy, unresolved V genes explain under half of the gap, and the rest is unexplained. The sample yields 110,000 to 150,000 clones; about four fifths were counted once. The top ten clones comprise around 13% of the sample. Sequences were obtained from peripheral blood. These receptors came from a man at least 80 years old with acute or convalescent COVID-19.

The CDR3 region has the DNA TGTGCCAGCAGGATTGGGGGAGGGGGGTCCTACGAGCAGTACTTC. This gives the protein CASRIGGGGSYEQYF. The V and J genes are TRBV7-2 and TRBJ2-7; a weak D match, TRBD2 (7 bases). CDR3 length equals 15 residues. Trimming removed 6 bases from V and 1 base from J, with 16 bases in between. Germline-derived CDR1 and CDR2 are SGHTA and FQGNSA. Filled out from reference TRBV7-2 and TRBJ2-7, the complete variable domain reads GAGVSQSPSNKVTEKGKDVELRCDPISGHTALYWYRQSLGQGLEFLIYFQGNSAPDKSGLPSDRFSAERTGGSVSTLTIQRTQQEDSAVYLCASRIGGGGSYEQYFGPGTRLTVT.

The rearrangement links TRBV28 to TRBJ1-4, with D perhaps matching TRBD1 (6 bases). The CDR3 is 15 residues long. Trimming left V 6 bases short and J 8 bases short, with 19 bases between. Germline V gene lookup returns CDR1 MDHEN and CDR2 SYDVKM. The CDR3, as DNA: TGTGCCAGCAGCCGAGCAGCAGGGGTAAGCGAAAAACTGTTTTTT. Its protein is CASSRAAGVSEKLFF.

This clone was observed a few times. The chain couples TRBV6-5 to TRBJ1-3; D gene uncertain. Germline V gene lookup returns CDR1 MNHEY and CDR2 SVGAGI. V was trimmed by 6 bases and J by 0 bases, leaving 3 bases between them. The CDR3 has 12 residues. CDR3 sequence: CASRASGNTIYF. As DNA, the CDR3 is TGTGCCAGCAGGGCCTCTGGAAACACCATATATTTT.

This clone was seen a single time. The V call is TRBV6-5, the J call TRBJ2-3; D call uncertain. Germline V lookup: CDR1 MNHEY, CDR2 SVGAGI. V shed 7 bases and J shed 3 bases, with 17 bases lying between them. The CDR3 consists of 15 residues. CDR3 loop: CASTLRASSTDTQYF. DNA of the CDR3: TGTGCCAGCACCTTGAGAGCCTCTAGTACAGATACGCAGTATTTT.

The chain is built from TRBV7-2 and TRBJ2-7; 9 positions match TRBD2. The junction had 1 base not matched to a gene; V was cut back by 1 base and J by 3 bases. CDR1 and CDR2 from the germline V gene are SGHTA and FQGNSA. The CDR3 has 14 residues. CDR3 nucleotides: TGTGCCAGCAGCTTAGGTAGCGGGGGCTACGAGCAGTACTTC. Amino acid sequence: CASSLGSGGYEQYF. Combining the CDR3 with reference TRBV7-2 and TRBJ2-7 gives the whole variable domain GAGVSQSPSNKVTEKGKDVELRCDPISGHTALYWYRQSLGQGLEFLIYFQGNSAPDKSGLPSDRFSAERTGGSVSTLTIQRTQQEDSAVYLCASSLGSGGYEQYFGPGTRLTVT.

At least ten counts were recorded for this clone. V usage is TRBV28 and J usage is TRBJ2-7, with D possibly TRBD1 on 6 matching bases. Germline V gives CDR1 MDHEN, CDR2 SYDVKM. The CDR3 consists of 14 residues. Trimming left V 4 bases short and J 3 bases short, with 13 bases between. The chain's CDR3 is CASSYRLDSYEQYF. In DNA, the CDR3 is TGTGCCAGCAGTTACCGCCTGGACAGCTACGAGCAGTACTTC.

A few counts support this clone. The J gene is TRBJ2-6, the V gene TRBV2; the match to TRBD1 covers 9 bases. CDR3 size: 18 residues. J lost 0 bases, V lost 6 bases, and 9 bases had no gene match. Per germline, CDR1 SNHLY and CDR2 FYNNEI. CDR3 DNA: TGTGCCAGCAGGTTTGGACAGGGGATTAGCTCTGGGGCCAACGTCCTGACTTTC. The encoded protein is CASRFGQGISSGANVLTF.

The V call is TRBV7-8, the J call TRBJ2-7; possibly TRBD1 for D (6 bases). CDR1 and CDR2 from the germline V gene are SGHVS and FQNEAQ. Trimming shortened V by 5 bases and J by 6 bases, and 17 bases separated the two germline ends. The CDR3 consists of 14 residues. The CDR3 here is CASSQQGASIEQYF. DNA of the CDR3: TGTGCCAGCAGCCAACAGGGCGCGTCTATCGAGCAGTACTTC.

The J gene is TRBJ2-4, the V gene TRBV5-4, with TRBD1 matching 7 bases. The J segment lost 4 bases and the V segment lost 3 bases, leaving 4 bases of the junction unmatched. The germline gives CDR1 SGHNT, CDR2 YYREEE (reference sequence). This CDR3 region has 14 residues. The CDR3 coding sequence is TGTGCCAGCAGCTCCGGGGACAGTAAAAACATTCAGTACTTC. This codes for CASSSGDSKNIQYF.

This clone appeared a single time. The same CDR3 also results from other DNA sequences found in this sample. This chain's CDR3 is CASSLGLAGETQYF. The CDR3 nucleotides read TGCGCCAGCAGCTTGGGACTAGCAGGCGAGACCCAGTACTTC. The V gene is TRBV5-1, the J gene TRBJ2-5, with 7 bases that match TRBD2. The ends lost 0 bases at V and 5 bases at J; junction bases unmatched: 4. Germline CDR1 is SGHRS and CDR2 is YFSETQ. The CDR3 has 14 residues. Variable domain in full (rest from reference TRBV5-1 and TRBJ2-5): KAGVTQTPRYLIKTRGQQVTLSCSPISGHRSVSWYQQTPGQGLQFLFEYFSETQRNKGNFPGRFSGRQFSNSRSEMNVSTLELGDSALYLCASSLGLAGETQYFGPGTRLLVL.

This clone has just a few counts. This chain joins TRBV10-3 and TRBJ2-1; TRBD2 agrees at 8 bases. V gave up 1 base and J gave up 0 bases; unmatched junction bases: 8. Looked up from germline, CDR1 is ENHRY and CDR2 is SYGVKD. This CDR3 is built from 18 residues. CDR3: CAISELIGGTSSYNEQFF. CDR3 nucleotide sequence: TGTGCCATCAGTGAGTTAATAGGCGGGACTAGCTCCTACAATGAGCAGTTCTTC.

This clone was counted once. This chain uses TRBV6-1 with TRBJ1-3, with TRBD1 matching 7 bases. The CDR3 covers 19 residues. Germline V CDR1 and CDR2: MNHNS, SASEGT. J lost 0 bases, V lost 4 bases, and 15 bases had no gene match. The CDR3 DNA reads TGTGCCAGCAGTGGACGACAGGGAATGGGGACAGACTCTGGAAACACCATATATTTT. Its protein product is CASSGRQGMGTDSGNTIYF.

This clone was counted a few times. This chain links TRBV19 with TRBJ1-2; 7 bases fit TRBD1. The CDR3 spans 14 residues. Trimming cost V 7 bases and J 5 bases; bases outside gene matches: 10. The germline CDR1 and CDR2 sequences are LNHDA and SQIVND (reference sequence). The CDR3 spells CASTPDRVEYGYTF. Here the CDR3 DNA reads TGTGCCAGTACTCCCGACAGGGTTGAATATGGCTACACCTTC.

V and J are TRBV24-1 and TRBJ2-3, with D unresolved. The CDR3 contains 13 residues. V lost 4 bases to trimming and J lost 7 bases, with 11 bases between them. Germline loops: CDR1 KGHDR, CDR2 SFDVKD. The CDR3 coding sequence is TGTGCCACCAGTGACGACACAGTGTATACGCAGTATTTT. This sequence encodes CATSDDTVYTQYF.

The CDR3 region is CASSAVVQGRTYNSPLHF. CDR3 bases: TGTGCCAGCAGTGCCGTGGTACAGGGGAGGACCTATAATTCACCCCTCCACTTT. The rearrangement links TRBV2 to TRBJ1-6, with 7 bases lining up with TRBD1. The V gene end was trimmed by 4 bases and the J gene end by 2 bases; junction bases not matched to a gene: 11. The CDR3 runs 18 residues. Germline-derived CDR1 and CDR2 are SNHLY and FYNNEI.

This chain connects TRBV2 to TRBJ1-6, with TRBD1 matching 8 bases. This CDR3 contains 18 residues. The germline gives CDR1 SNHLY, CDR2 FYNNEI. Germline trimming cut 8 bases from V and 0 bases from J; bases unmatched to any gene: 12. CDR3 bases: TGTGCCAGCTCAAACCCGGGACAGGCAAGCTCCTATAATTCACCCCTCCACTTT. Translated, it gives CASSNPGQASSYNSPLHF.

This clone was observed at least ten times. This sequence joins TRBV7-9 and TRBJ2-3, with 8 bases fitting TRBD1. This CDR3 comprises 14 residues. Germline V gives CDR1 SEHNR, CDR2 FQNEAQ (reference sequence). J lost 4 bases, V lost 3 bases, and 3 bases had no gene match. The CDR3 is CASSFSQGADTQYF. The CDR3 DNA follows: TGTGCCAGCAGCTTTTCACAGGGGGCAGATACGCAGTATTTT.

CDR3 in DNA: TGTGCCAGCAGTCCCACGTTCAGCTACGAGCAGTACTTC. Amino acids: CASSPTFSYEQYF. V and J are TRBV12-3 or TRBV12-4 and TRBJ2-7; D uncertain. This CDR3 has 13 amino acids. Deletions cut 5 bases from V and 3 bases from J, with 11 bases between.

This sequence joins TRBV7-9 and TRBJ2-5; no reliable D call. The germline CDR1 and CDR2 sequences are SEHNR and FQNEAQ (reference sequence). V lost 5 bases and J 1 base, leaving 5 bases between the germline ends. The CDR3 sequence is 12 residues long. CDR3 loop: CASSPVQETQYF. CDR3 coding DNA: TGTGCCAGCAGCCCTGTCCAAGAGACCCAGTACTTC.

This clone was counted only a few times. V and J are TRBV2 and TRBJ2-3; no firm D call. The CDR3 is made up of 15 amino acids. V dropped 1 base and J dropped 1 base, with 9 bases sitting between them. The germline V gene encodes CDR1 SNHLY and CDR2 FYNNEI. The CDR3 sequence: CASSEGAERTDTQYF. The CDR3 bases are TGTGCCAGCAGTGAAGGCGCGGAACGCACAGATACGCAGTATTTT. The full variable domain, its missing parts supplied by reference TRBV2 and TRBJ2-3, is EPEVTQTPSHQVTQMGQEVILRCVPISNHLYFYWYRQILGQKVEFLVSFYNNEISEKSEIFDDQFSVERPDGSNFTLKIRSTKLEDSAMYFCASSEGAERTDTQYFGPGTRLTVL.